The entry below describes one T cell receptor beta chain. In this sample, this clonotype turned up many times. Its recognized antigen is unknown. The sample holds no much larger clone one base away, and base qualities are not on file. Receptors were amplified or captured by PCR. Sequencing was carried out with an Illumina HiSeq 2500. TCR libraries were prepared with molecular barcoding, using unique molecular identifiers to normalize TCRbeta repertoire quantification. TCRdb took the public reads, trimmed them with fastp at Q25, ran MiXCR for clone calling and kept in-frame beta chains. Rows merge per CDR3 protein into single entries with the most common DNA and genes. Present in this sample are hundreds of thousands of distinct CDR3 sequences, roughly 15% of which were seen just once. Roughly 5% of the sample lies in the top ten. This sample was taken from a study of T-cell reconstitution after alpha-beta-depleted transplantation in children (dated by TCRdb to the mid-2010s). Regarding the study in general: Using TCR repertoire profiling, the study followed T-cell immune reconstitution in a quantitative way in children after TCRalphabeta/CD19-depleted allogeneic hematopoietic cell transplantation. The investigation overall reported the following: The apparently early alphabetaT-cell count recovery about two months after transplant was reportedly dependent on only several hundred rapidly expanded clones derived from non-depleted graft cells. Hyperexpanded clone frequencies declined over subsequent months; after one year, T-cell counts and TCRbeta diversity were mostly attributed to newly produced T cells. In some patients, high TCRbeta diversity at day 60 was attributed to recipient T cells and intrathymic progenitors that had survived conditioning.

Read against the paper, the sample's treatment or condition label means: allogeneic hematopoietic cell transplantation with graft depleted of TCRalphabeta T cells and CD19 B cells. The children who served as transplant recipients had been given grafts of TCRalphabeta/CD19-depleted allogeneic hematopoietic cells. Based on the germline V gene (reference sequence), the CDR1 and CDR2 sequences are DFQATT and SNEGSKA. The germline V and J ends show losses of 3 bases and 0 bases respectively, and no gene match explains 8 bases of the junction. From its cysteine to its phenylalanine, the CDR3 spans 15 amino acids. The CDR3 DNA has 45 bases and is translated from base 1.

The input for sequencing was PBMCs, mostly from graft donor cells, taken 360 days after TCRalphabeta/CD19-depleted stem cell transplant. This chain joins TRBV20-1 to TRBJ2-7; 7 middle bases align to TRBD1. The sequence derives from a male patient younger than 18 who had a stem cell transplant for acute lymphoblastic leukemia, so the T cells may come from the graft donor. The DNA sequence is as follows: TGCAGTGCTAGCCCCGGACAGGCCAGCTCCTACGAGCAGTACTTC. It is translated as CSASPGQASSYEQYF.